The 7 T cell receptor beta chains listed next were all sequenced from one sample in a study of molecular identifiers for immune sequencing clone quantification. Via MiXCR, TCRdb re-called the PCR reads, giving one row per CDR3 protein. The table has over 600,000 distinct CDR3 sequences, 20% seen once. The sequenced material came from naive CD8+ T cells from blood, with Jurkat cell RNA spiked in. Subset described: FACS-sorted CD8+CD4-CCR7+CD45RA+ naive T cells. The receptors derive from a human donor in good health. Some libraries in this study had Jurkat cell RNA spiked in.

This clonotype has a handful of counts. This rearrangement joins TRBV27 to TRBJ2-3; tentative D call: TRBD1 (5 bases). The CDR3 covers 16 residues. Germline values: CDR1 MNHEY, CDR2 SMNVEV (reference sequence). V was shortened by 5 bases and J by 1 base, with 16 bases between the two germline ends. The CDR3 DNA reads TGTGCCAGCAGTCCCACCAGGGTGGCTGGCACAGATACGCAGTATTTT. Protein: CASSPTRVAGTDTQYF.

This clonotype was detected only a few times. V gene TRBV9 combines with J gene TRBJ1-1; tentative D call: TRBD1 (5 bases). Per germline, CDR1 SGDLS and CDR2 YYNGEE. The CDR3 sequence is 13 residues long. V lost 4 bases and J 5 bases, leaving 12 bases between the germline ends. The CDR3 reads CASSRGGETEAFF. The CDR3 DNA sequence: TGTGCCAGCAGCCGGGGGGGGGAAACTGAAGCTTTCTTT.

Concerning this clonotype itself: A read error may be the cause here, since a much bigger clone is one base away. The V call is TRBV5-6, the J call TRBJ2-1; D could derive from TRBD1 or TRBD2 (6 bases each). V was trimmed by 5 bases and J by 2 bases, leaving 17 bases between them. CDR3 length equals 16 residues. The germline CDR1 and CDR2 sequences are SGHDT and YYEEEE. The CDR3 loop reads CASRPVWGATYNEQFF. The CDR3 nucleotides are TGTGCCAGCAGACCAGTTTGGGGGGCGACCTACAATGAGCAGTTCTTC.

This clonotype was seen at least ten times. V and J are TRBV7-9 and TRBJ2-7; 12 bases are shared with TRBD2. The CDR3 covers 14 residues. V trimming: 5 bases; J trimming: 4 bases; junction bases outside the gene matches: 3. Germline loops: CDR1 SEHNR, CDR2 FQNEAQ (reference sequence). CDR3: CASSDGLAGYEQYF. The DNA for the CDR3 is TGTGCCAGCAGCGACGGACTAGCGGGATACGAGCAGTACTTC.

Of note for this clonotype: A read error may explain this, as a much larger clone is one base away. The chain uses TRBV4-1 and TRBJ1-1, with D unresolved. The CDR3 runs to 12 residues. Germline V gene sequence: CDR1 MGHRA, CDR2 YSYEKL. In DNA, the CDR3 is TGCGCCAGCAGGAGCCAGAACACTGAAGATTTCTTT. It translates to CASRSQNTEDFF.

Details on this clonotype: A much larger clonotype is one base distant, so this may be a read error. The rearrangement joins TRBV7-6 to TRBJ2-7; a possible D gene is TRBD2 (5 bases). Germline CDR1 is SGHVS and CDR2 is FNYEAQ. The length of the CDR3 is 11 residues. CDR3 sequence reads: CASSTNGERYF. The CDR3 bases are TGTGCCAGCAGCACAAATGGGGAGCGGTACTTC.

Details on this clonotype: A read error is likely, as this CDR3 ends without the conserved phenylalanine or tryptophan. This chain uses TRBV20-1 with TRBJ2-7; D is unclear. The CDR3 extends over 14 amino acids. Per germline, CDR1 DFQATT and CDR2 SNEGSKA (reference sequence). Trimming shortened V by 2 bases and J by 2 bases, and 13 bases separated the two germline ends. This chain's CDR3 is CSARPYSQTYEQYL. CDR3 coding DNA: TGCAGTGCTAGACCGTACAGTCAAACCTACGAGCAGTACCTC.